The clone carrying this T cell receptor (beta chain) was recorded a few times. The data were obtained in a study of cytomegalovirus exposure and HLA in healthy donors. Primers: 60 Vbeta forward and 13 Jbeta reverse. Clones were sequenced by immunoSEQ multiplex PCR, and TCRdb holds only the in-frame ones, with some missing. Among about 190,000 clones listed, over 80% were seen once. This CDR3 comprises 15 residues. The junction had 9 bases not matched to a gene; V was cut back by 6 bases and J by 5 bases. Germline CDR1 MNHNS, CDR2 SASEGT. The sequence was obtained from a boy younger than 10 in good health and CMV-seronegative. Material for sequencing was PBMCs. The genes are TRBV6-1 and TRBJ1-1, with 10 bases matching TRBD1. DNA for the CDR3: TGTGCCAGCAGCCCAAGGGGACAGGGGCGAACTGAAGCTTTCTTT. Translation: CASSPRGQGRTEAFF.